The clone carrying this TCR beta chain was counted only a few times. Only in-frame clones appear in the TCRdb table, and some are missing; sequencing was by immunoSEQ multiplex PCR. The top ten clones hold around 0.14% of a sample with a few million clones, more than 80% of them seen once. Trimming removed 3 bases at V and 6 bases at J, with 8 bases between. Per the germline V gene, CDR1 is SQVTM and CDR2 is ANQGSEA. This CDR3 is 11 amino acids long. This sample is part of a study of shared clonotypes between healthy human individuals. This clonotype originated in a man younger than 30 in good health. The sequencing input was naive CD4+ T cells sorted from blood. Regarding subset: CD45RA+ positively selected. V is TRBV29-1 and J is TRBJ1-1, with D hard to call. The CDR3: CSVESPAEAFF. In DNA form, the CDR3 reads TGCAGCGTTGAGTCCCCCGCTGAAGCTTTCTTT.